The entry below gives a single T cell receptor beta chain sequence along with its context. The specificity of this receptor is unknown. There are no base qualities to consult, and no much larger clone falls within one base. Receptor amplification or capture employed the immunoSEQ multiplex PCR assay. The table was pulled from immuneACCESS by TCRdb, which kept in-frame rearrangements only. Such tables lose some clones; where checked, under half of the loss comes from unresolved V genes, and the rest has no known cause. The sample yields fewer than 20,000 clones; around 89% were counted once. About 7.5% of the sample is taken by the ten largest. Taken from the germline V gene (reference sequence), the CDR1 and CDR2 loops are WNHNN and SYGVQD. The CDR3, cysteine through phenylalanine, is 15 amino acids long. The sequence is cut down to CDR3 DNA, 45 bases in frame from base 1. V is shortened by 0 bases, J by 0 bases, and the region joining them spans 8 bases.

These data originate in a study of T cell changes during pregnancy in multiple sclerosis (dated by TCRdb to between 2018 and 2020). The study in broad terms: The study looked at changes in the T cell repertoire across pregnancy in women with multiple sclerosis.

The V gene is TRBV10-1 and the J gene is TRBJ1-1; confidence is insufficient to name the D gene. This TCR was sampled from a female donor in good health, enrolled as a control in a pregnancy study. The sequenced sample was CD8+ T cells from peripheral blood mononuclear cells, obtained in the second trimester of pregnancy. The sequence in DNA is TGCGCCAGCAGTGAGTCGGGCACGGTGAACACTGAAGCTTTCTTT. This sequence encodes CASSESGTVNTEAFF.